The clone carrying this T cell receptor (beta chain) was recorded only once. What it binds is unknown. The data belong to a study of cytomegalovirus exposure and HLA in healthy donors. Both 60 Vbeta primers and 13 Jbeta primers went into the PCR. Generated by immunoSEQ multiplex PCR, the TCRdb table keeps only in-frame clones and is missing some. The sample contains approximately 110,000 clones, 60% to 85% of which appear only once. Overall study results and limits: In a later analysis, TCR beta V- and J-gene trimming was associated with a missense DCLRE1C variant. Reported performance of the classifier showed diagnosis of cytomegalovirus status with high specificity and sensitivity. What a later analysis reportedly showed was that an Asian-associated ancestry cluster had fewer N-insertions than the roughly 700-donor mean. Presence/absence analyses assumed roughly uniform sequencing depth across donors, which may not hold.

The sequence was collected from a man aged 50 to 60 in good health and CMV-seronegative. The sequencing input was PBMCs.

CDR3 nucleotide sequence: TGTGCCATCAGCGGTTTCGCAGGGGACTATGGCTACACCTTC. Amino acids: CAISGFAGDYGYTF. The chain has TRBV10-3 and TRBJ1-2; weak D call: TRBD1 (6 bases). CDR1 and CDR2 from the germline V gene are ENHRY and SYGVKD. The V and J ends lost 6 bases and 3 bases respectively, with 14 bases between them. This CDR3 contains 14 residues.